The T cell receptor beta chain described here comes from a study of cytomegalovirus exposure and HLA in healthy donors. Profiling relied on immunoSEQ multiplex PCR, and the TCRdb table lists in-frame clones only, not all of them. The sample has 130,000 to 150,000 clones, 87% seen once. Donors were drawn from the approximately 120-subject validation cohort, separate from the approximately 700-subject first cohort. The CDR3 is 14 amino acids. Germline CDR1 is SGHAT and CDR2 is FQNNGV. The V and J ends lost 5 bases and 2 bases respectively, with 13 bases between them. General observations from the study: Listed as cytomegalovirus-associated were 150 or so TCR beta chains. A few CMV-associated chains proved CMV antigen-specific in vitro. Generally TCR sequences proved uncommon, though certain public TCRs appeared in numerous donors.

Of note for this clone: Its specificity is unknown.

The sample taken for sequencing was PBMCs. The source of this sequence is a man aged 18 to 29 in good health and CMV-seropositive. The chain employs TRBV11-2 and TRBJ2-7; D unresolved. The CDR3 loop is CASSDWSLPYEQYF. CDR3 sequence (DNA): TGTGCCAGCAGCGACTGGAGCCTGCCCTACGAGCAGTACTTC.